This T cell receptor beta chain was sequenced during a study of beta chain features in type 1 diabetes. This clone was seen a handful of times. Deletions cut 2 bases from V and 5 bases from J, with 9 bases between. Germline assignment: CDR1 ENHRY and CDR2 SYGVKD. The length of the CDR3 is 13 residues. Every bit of the isolated RNA underwent reverse transcription, so sequencing read expressed TCRB transcripts. Here immunoSEQ multiplex PCR was the method, and the copy in TCRdb shows in-frame clones only, minus some. The data show roughly 500,000 clones, with roughly 31% seen just once and around 0.065% held by the top ten.

The source is a man between 18 and 35 years old in good health. Sequenced material: naive CD4+ T cells from blood. This chain joins TRBV10-3 and TRBJ1-1; no clear D. CDR3: CAISETSRTEAFF. Written as DNA, the CDR3 is TGTGCCATCAGTGAGACAAGCCGAACTGAAGCTTTCTTT.